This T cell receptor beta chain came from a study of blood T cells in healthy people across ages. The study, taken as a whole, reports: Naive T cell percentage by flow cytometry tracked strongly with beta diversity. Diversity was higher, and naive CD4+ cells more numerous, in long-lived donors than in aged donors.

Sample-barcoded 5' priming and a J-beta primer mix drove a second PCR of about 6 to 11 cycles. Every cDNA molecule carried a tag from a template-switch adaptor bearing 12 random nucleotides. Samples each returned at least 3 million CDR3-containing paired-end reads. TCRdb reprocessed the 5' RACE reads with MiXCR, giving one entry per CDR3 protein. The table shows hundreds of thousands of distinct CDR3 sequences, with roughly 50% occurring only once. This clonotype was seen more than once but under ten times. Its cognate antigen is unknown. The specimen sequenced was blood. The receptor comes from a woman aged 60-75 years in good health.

The CDR3: CSARFPSTDTQYF. Here the CDR3 DNA reads TGCAGTGCTAGATTCCCTAGCACAGATACGCAGTATTTT. The chain links TRBV20-1 to TRBJ2-3, with D unresolved. The CDR3 spans 13 residues. The V gene's germline CDR1 is DFQATT and CDR2 SNEGSKA (reference sequence). The germline V and J ends were trimmed by 2 bases and 0 bases, with 6 bases remaining between them.